The 7 T cell receptor beta chains below were found in one sample sequenced in a study of blood T cell repertoires in COVID-19. Some clones are missing from TCRdb's copy, which holds only in-frame ones; the method was immunoSEQ multiplex PCR. The sample includes about 300,000 clones, about 90% of them seen just once. Sample: PBMCs or T cells enriched from blood (not recorded which). The receptors stem from a woman between 45 and 60 years old who had been exposed to COVID-19.

The gene calls are TRBV5-1 and TRBJ2-5; TRBD1 matches at 7 bases. The germline CDR1 and CDR2 sequences are SGHRS and YFSETQ. The CDR3 length is 13 residues. The trim removed 4 bases at V and 5 bases at J, leaving 5 bases unmatched. CDR3 residues: CASSPDRAETQYF. CDR3 in DNA: TGCGCCAGCAGCCCAGACAGGGCGGAGACCCAGTACTTC. The full variable domain, rest sourced from reference TRBV5-1 and TRBJ2-5, is KAGVTQTPRYLIKTRGQQVTLSCSPISGHRSVSWYQQTPGQGLQFLFEYFSETQRNKGNFPGRFSGRQFSNSRSEMNVSTLELGDSALYLCASSPDRAETQYFGPGTRLLVL.

V and J are TRBV5-1 and TRBJ1-2, with 9 bases that match TRBD1. CDR1 and CDR2 from the germline V gene are SGHRS and YFSETQ. The V and J ends lost 4 bases and 5 bases, in that order; junction bases with no gene match: 3. The CDR3 consists of 13 residues. The CDR3 nucleotides are TGCGCCAGCAGCAACAGGGGGCTGTATGGCTACACCTTC. Translating it yields CASSNRGLYGYTF. Full variable domain (rest looked up from reference TRBV5-1 and TRBJ1-2): KAGVTQTPRYLIKTRGQQVTLSCSPISGHRSVSWYQQTPGQGLQFLFEYFSETQRNKGNFPGRFSGRQFSNSRSEMNVSTLELGDSALYLCASSNRGLYGYTFGSGTRLTVV.

The rearrangement links TRBV14 to TRBJ2-7; TRBD2 matches 14 bases. Per germline, CDR1 SGHDN and CDR2 FVKESK. The V gene end was trimmed by 1 base and the J gene end by 13 bases; junction bases not matched to a gene: 3. The CDR3 contains 13 residues. CDR3 sequence: CASSQATSGGAYF. The CDR3 bases are TGTGCCAGCAGCCAAGCGACTAGCGGGGGGGCCTACTTC.

The chain uses TRBV3-1 (or the pseudogene TRBV3-2) and TRBJ2-1; 9 nucleotides align to TRBD2. The CDR3 length is 16 residues. The V segment lost 2 bases and the J segment 7 bases; nucleotides outside the gene matches: 9. Per the germline V gene, CDR1 is LGHDT and CDR2 is YNNKEL (reference sequence). CDR3 sequence (DNA): TGTGCCAGCAGCCAACACCTAGCGGGGTTATCTAATGAGCAGTTCTTC. Translated: CASSQHLAGLSNEQFF.

The chain is built from TRBV19 and TRBJ2-3; 13 bases fit TRBD2. V lost 8 bases, J lost 6 bases, and 5 bases stayed unmatched. The CDR3 spans 14 residues. Germline-derived CDR1 and CDR2 are LNHDA and SQIVND (reference sequence). CDR3 in DNA: TGTGCCAGTGGGACTAGCGGGGCCCCGGATACGCAGTATTTT. It translates to CASGTSGAPDTQYF.

This clone was observed a handful of times. CDR3 nucleotides: TGTGCCAGCAGCTCGACAGGGTTGGGGCATGGCTACACCTTC. Translated: CASSSTGLGHGYTF. This rearrangement joins TRBV7-6 to TRBJ1-2; 7 bases align to TRBD1. This CDR3 has 14 residues. Germline CDR1 SGHVS, CDR2 FNYEAQ. The V and J ends lost 4 bases and 6 bases, in that order; junction bases with no gene match: 8.

V usage is TRBV3-1 (or the pseudogene TRBV3-2) and J usage is TRBJ2-7, with TRBD1 matching 10 bases. Per the germline V gene, CDR1 is LGHDT and CDR2 is YNNKEL (reference sequence). Trimming removed 0 bases from V and 3 bases from J; junction bases left unmatched: 5. The CDR3 runs 16 residues. CDR3 protein: CASSQDSRTGGYEQYF. The CDR3 DNA reads TGTGCCAGCAGCCAAGATAGTCGGACAGGGGGCTACGAGCAGTACTTC.